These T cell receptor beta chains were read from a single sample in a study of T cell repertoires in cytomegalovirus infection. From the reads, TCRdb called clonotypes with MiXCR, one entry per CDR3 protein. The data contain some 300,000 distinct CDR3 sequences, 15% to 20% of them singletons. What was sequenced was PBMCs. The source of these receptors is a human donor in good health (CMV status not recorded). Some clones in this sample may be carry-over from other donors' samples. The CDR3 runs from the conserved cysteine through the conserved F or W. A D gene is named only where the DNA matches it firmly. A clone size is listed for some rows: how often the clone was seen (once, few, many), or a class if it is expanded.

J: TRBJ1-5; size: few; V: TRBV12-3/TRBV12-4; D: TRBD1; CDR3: CASSLTGGYQPQHF; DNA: TGTGCCAGCAGTTTGACAGGGGGCTATCAGCCCCAGCATTTT
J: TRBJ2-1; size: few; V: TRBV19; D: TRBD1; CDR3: CASTTLTGAFYNEQFF; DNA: TGTGCCAGTACCACGCTGACAGGGGCCTTCTACAATGAGCAGTTCTTC
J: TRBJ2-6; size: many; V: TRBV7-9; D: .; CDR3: CASSFDRLWGSGANVLTF; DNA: TGTGCCAGCAGCTTCGACAGGCTTTGGGGCTCTGGGGCCAACGTCCTGACTTTC
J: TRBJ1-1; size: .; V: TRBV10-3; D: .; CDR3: CATNGRMNTEAFF; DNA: TGTGCCACCAACGGGCGAATGAACACTGAAGCTTTCTTT
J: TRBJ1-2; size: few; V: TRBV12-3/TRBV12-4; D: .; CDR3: CASTIRGGYGYTF; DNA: TGTGCCAGCACCATACGGGGTGGCTATGGCTACACCTTC
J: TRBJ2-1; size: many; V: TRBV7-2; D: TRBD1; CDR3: CASSPGQEVYNEQFF; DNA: TGTGCCAGCAGCCCGGGACAGGAGGTTTACAATGAGCAGTTCTTC
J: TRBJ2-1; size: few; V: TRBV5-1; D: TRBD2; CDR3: CASSFGTSGVTGNEQFF; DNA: TGCGCCAGCAGCTTCGGGACTAGCGGGGTCACGGGAAATGAGCAGTTCTTC
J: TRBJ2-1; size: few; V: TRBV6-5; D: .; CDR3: CASSYSTGWNEQFF; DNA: TGTGCCAGCAGTTACTCTACAGGGTGGAATGAGCAGTTCTTC
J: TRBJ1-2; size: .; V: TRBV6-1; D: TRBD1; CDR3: CASSPGQGGDYGYTF; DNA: TGTGCCAGCAGCCCCGGACAGGGAGGGGACTATGGCTACACCTTC
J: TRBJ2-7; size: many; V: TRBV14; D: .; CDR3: CASSQGARWTDEQYF; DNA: TGTGCCAGCAGCCAAGGGGCTAGATGGACTGACGAGCAGTACTTC
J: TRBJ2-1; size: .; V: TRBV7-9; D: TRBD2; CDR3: CASSPGTSGAKREQFF; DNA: TGTGCCAGCAGCCCGGGGACTAGCGGGGCCAAGAGGGAGCAGTTCTTC
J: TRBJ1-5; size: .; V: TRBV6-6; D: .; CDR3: CASSYLLTGGAQPQHF; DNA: TGTGCCAGCAGTTACCTACTAACAGGAGGCGCTCAGCCCCAGCATTTT
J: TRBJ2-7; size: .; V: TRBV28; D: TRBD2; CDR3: CASSRRLAGYSYEQYF; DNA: TGTGCCAGCAGTCGACGACTAGCGGGATACTCCTACGAGCAGTACTTC
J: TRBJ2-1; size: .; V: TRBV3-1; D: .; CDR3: CASSQGVSVGEQFF; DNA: TGTGCCAGCAGCCAAGGGGTCAGCGTCGGGGAGCAGTTCTTC
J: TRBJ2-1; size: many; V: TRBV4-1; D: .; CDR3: CASSQGPGASAYNEQFF; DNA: TGCGCCAGCAGCCAGGGACCGGGGGCGAGCGCCTACAATGAGCAGTTCTTC
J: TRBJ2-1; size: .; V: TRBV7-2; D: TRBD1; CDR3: CASSLVGRGLNNEQFF; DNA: TGTGCCAGCAGCTTAGTAGGCAGGGGGCTGAACAATGAGCAGTTCTTC
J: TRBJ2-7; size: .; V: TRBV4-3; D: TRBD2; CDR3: CASSQGSRASGASYEQYF; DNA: TGCGCCAGCAGCCAAGGGTCGAGGGCTAGCGGGGCCTCCTACGAGCAGTACTTC
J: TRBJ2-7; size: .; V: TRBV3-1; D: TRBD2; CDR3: CASSQEGGVLAGYEQYF; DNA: TGTGCCAGCAGCCAAGAAGGCGGGGTACTAGCGGGGTACGAGCAGTACTTC